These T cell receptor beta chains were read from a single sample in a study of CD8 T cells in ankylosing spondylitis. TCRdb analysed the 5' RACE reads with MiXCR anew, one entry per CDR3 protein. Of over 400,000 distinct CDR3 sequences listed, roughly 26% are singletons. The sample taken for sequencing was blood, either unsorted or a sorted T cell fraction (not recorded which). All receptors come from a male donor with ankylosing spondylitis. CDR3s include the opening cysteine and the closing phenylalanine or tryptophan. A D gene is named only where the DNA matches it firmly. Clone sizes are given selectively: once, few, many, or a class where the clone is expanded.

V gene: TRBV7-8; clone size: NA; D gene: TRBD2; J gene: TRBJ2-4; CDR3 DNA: TGTGCCAGCAGCTCGGGACTAGCGAACATTCAGTACTTC; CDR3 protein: CASSSGLANIQYF
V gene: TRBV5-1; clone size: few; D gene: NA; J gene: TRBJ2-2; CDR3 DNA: TGCGCCAGCAGCACCGAGACCGGGGAGCTGTTTTTT; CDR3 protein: CASSTETGELFF
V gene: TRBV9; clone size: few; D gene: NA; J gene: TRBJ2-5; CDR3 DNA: TGTGCCAGCACCACCGGGACTTATCAAGAGACCCAGTACTTC; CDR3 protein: CASTTGTYQETQYF
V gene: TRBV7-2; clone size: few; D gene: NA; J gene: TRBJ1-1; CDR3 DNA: TGTGCCAGCAGCCCCGGAGGGGGGTACACTGAAGCTTTCTTT; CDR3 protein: CASSPGGGYTEAFF
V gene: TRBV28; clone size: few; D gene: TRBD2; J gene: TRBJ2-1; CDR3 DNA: TGTGCCAGCAGTTCCCCGGGGGGGGCGGGTAATGAGCAGTTCTTC; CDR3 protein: CASSSPGGAGNEQFF
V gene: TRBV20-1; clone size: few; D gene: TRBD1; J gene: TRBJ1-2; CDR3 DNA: TGCAGTGCCTTCGACAGGGGCTATGGCTACACCTTC; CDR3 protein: CSAFDRGYGYTF
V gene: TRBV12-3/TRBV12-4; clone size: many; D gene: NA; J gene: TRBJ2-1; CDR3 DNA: TGTGCCAGCAGTTTAGTGGCGTACAATGAGCAGTTCTTC; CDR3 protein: CASSLVAYNEQFF
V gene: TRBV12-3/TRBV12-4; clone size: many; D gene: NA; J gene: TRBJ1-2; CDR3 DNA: TGTGCCAGCAGTTTTGAACTTCGCTATGGCTACACCTTC; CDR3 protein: CASSFELRYGYTF
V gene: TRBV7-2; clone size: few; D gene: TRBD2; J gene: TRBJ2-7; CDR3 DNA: TGTGCCAGCAGCTCCTACGGGACTAAAGCCTACGAGCAGTACTTC; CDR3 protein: CASSSYGTKAYEQYF
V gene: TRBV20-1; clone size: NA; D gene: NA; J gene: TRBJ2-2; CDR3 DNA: TGCAGTGCTAGAGAGAGGGGCACCGGGGAGCTGTTTTTT; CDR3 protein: CSARERGTGELFF
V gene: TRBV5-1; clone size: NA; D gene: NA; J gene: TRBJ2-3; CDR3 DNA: TGCGCCAGCAGCTCTAGGGACGGCACAGATACGCAGTATTTT; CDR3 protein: CASSSRDGTDTQYF
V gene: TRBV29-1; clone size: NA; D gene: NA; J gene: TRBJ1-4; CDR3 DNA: TGCAGCGCTGGGTTACGGAATGAAAAACTGTTTTTT; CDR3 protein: CSAGLRNEKLFF
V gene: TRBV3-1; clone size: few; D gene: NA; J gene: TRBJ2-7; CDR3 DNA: TGTGCCAGCAGCACCCCGGGGCGGCAGCAGTACTTC; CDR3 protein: CASSTPGRQQYF
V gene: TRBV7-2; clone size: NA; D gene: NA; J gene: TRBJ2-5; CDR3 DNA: TGTGCCAGCAGCACCGCAGGGACCCAGTACTTC; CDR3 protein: CASSTAGTQYF
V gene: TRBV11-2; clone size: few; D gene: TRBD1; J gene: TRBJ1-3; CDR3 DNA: TGTGCCAGCAGCTTATTAACGGGGACAGTCTCTGGAAACACCATATATTTT; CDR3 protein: CASSLLTGTVSGNTIYF
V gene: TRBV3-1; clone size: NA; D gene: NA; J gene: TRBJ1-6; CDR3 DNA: TGTGCCAGCAGCCAATTGAGTGGGGCCGCTAATTCACCCCTCCACTTT; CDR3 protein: CASSQLSGAANSPLHF
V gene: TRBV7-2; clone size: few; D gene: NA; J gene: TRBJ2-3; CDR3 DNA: TGTGCCAGCAGCTTAGCCTACACAGATACGCAGTATTTT; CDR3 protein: CASSLAYTDTQYF